The sequence of this T cell receptor (beta chain) was determined in a study of OX40 agonist ivuxolimab in advanced cancers. Patients were ruled out by autoimmune disease history or systemic immunosuppression. Samples were taken at baseline and on day 1 of cycles 4 and 7. The repertoire was sequenced with immunoSEQ multiplex PCR; TCRdb's copy has only in-frame clones and lacks some. Among under 90,000 clones listed, roughly 84% were seen once. V was pared by 1 base and J by 2 bases, with 11 bases between. The CDR3 is 16 residues long. The V gene's germline CDR1 is SGHTA and CDR2 FQGNSA. Whole-study findings and limits: Circulating CD4+ and CD8+ T cells showed clonal expansion by week 6 at 0.1 to 3.0 mg/kg. People who partly responded at 0.1-3.0 mg/kg had some of the least clonal expansion seen.

With respect to this clone: What it binds is not known.

This chain joins TRBV7-2 and TRBJ2-2, with D unclear. The sample in question was CD4+ or CD8+ T cells sorted from blood, obtained in a trial of the OX40 agonist ivuxolimab. The source is an adult with an advanced solid tumor such as melanoma, head and neck, liver or kidney cancer. The DNA for the CDR3 is TGTGCCAGCAGCTTAGTATCCAGCACCAACACCGGGGAGCTGTTTTTT. The encoded protein is CASSLVSSTNTGELFF.